Listed here are 23 T cell receptor beta chains from one sample, sequenced in a study of Ad26.COV2.S vaccination and SARS-CoV-2 variants. Using immunoSEQ multiplex PCR, the repertoire was profiled, and TCRdb retains in-frame clones only, with some absent. Altogether some 410,000 clones are present, approximately 90% being singletons, with the ten largest covering less than 2%. The treatment was: 15 to 20 received Ad26.COV2.S at low or high dose, single or two shots; several received placebo; per-sample allocation not given. Sampling occurred on day 63 after the first vaccine or placebo injection. The specimen comprised peripheral blood, sampled in a trial of Ad26.COV2.S vaccine versus placebo. The receptors here all came from a person aged 18-60 years who received the Ad26.COV2.S COVID-19 vaccine or a placebo.

The CDR3 bases are TGCGCCAGCAGCCAAGATAGGTCGGGGGGCCAGGGTAATGAGCAGTTCTTC. It translates to CASSQDRSGGQGNEQFF. The V gene is TRBV4-1, the J gene TRBJ2-1; TRBD2 is a possible D gene (7 bases). Germline-derived CDR1 and CDR2 are MGHRA and YSYEKL. The CDR3 is 17 residues long. Deletions cut 0 bases from V and 7 bases from J, with 19 bases between.

This clone was found once. This chain joins TRBV7-2 and TRBJ1-4; no firm D call. Germline CDR1 and CDR2: SGHTA and FQGNSA. V dropped 1 base and J dropped 7 bases, with 10 bases sitting between them. The CDR3 covers 14 residues. CDR3 nucleotide sequence: TGTGCCAGCAGCTTAGTGGGAGGCGGTGAAAAACTGTTTTTT. Translating gives CASSLVGGGEKLFF.

The gene calls are TRBV21-1 and TRBJ2-1; TRBD1 reflects the table's D call only, with no check against the DNA. TRBV21-1 is marked as a pseudogene. The CDR3 contains 13 residues. The DNA for the CDR3 is TGTGCCAGCAGCAGGGCCCCCTTGAATGAGCAGTTCTTC. Translation: CASSRAPLNEQFF.

The J gene is TRBJ1-5, the V gene TRBV28; D is uncertain. This CDR3 has 16 residues. The germline V and J ends were trimmed by 5 bases and 1 base, with 15 bases remaining between them. The germline V gene encodes CDR1 MDHEN and CDR2 SYDVKM. CDR3 region: CASSDRELGSNQPQHF. CDR3 bases: TGTGCCAGCAGTGACCGGGAACTTGGGAGCAATCAGCCCCAGCATTTT.

This clone was observed once. The rearrangement joins TRBV3-1 (or the pseudogene TRBV3-2) to TRBJ2-7, with D possibly matching TRBD2 (5 bases). The CDR3 is 18 residues long. Germline-derived CDR1 and CDR2 are LGHDT and YNNKEL (reference sequence). Trimming took off 0 bases at V and 3 bases at J, with 21 bases between the two ends. The CDR3: CASSQDPSRAGSVYEQYF. DNA for the CDR3: TGTGCCAGCAGCCAAGATCCCTCGAGGGCGGGCAGCGTCTACGAGCAGTACTTC.

J is TRBJ1-6 and V is TRBV3-1 (or the pseudogene TRBV3-2), with D uncertain. The V gene's germline CDR1 is LGHDT and CDR2 YNNKEL (reference sequence). This CDR3 comprises 13 residues. Between the trimmed V and J ends, which lost 2 bases and 9 bases, there was a span of 8 bases. CDR3 bases: TGTGCCAGCAGCCAAAAGGGCGGTTCACCCCTCCACTTT. Translating it yields CASSQKGGSPLHF.

The chain carries TRBV30 and TRBJ2-7; D perhaps matches TRBD2 (5 bases). The V gene's germline CDR1 is GTSNPN and CDR2 SVGIG (reference sequence). Trimming shortened V by 1 base and J by 2 bases, and 15 bases separated the two germline ends. The CDR3 is 15 amino acids. DNA of the CDR3: TGTGCCTGGAGTGGTAGAGGGAGAGGAACCTACGAGCAGTACTTC. This encodes CAWSGRGRGTYEQYF.

This sequence joins TRBV5-6 and TRBJ1-1; TRBD1 matches at 10 bases. The CDR3 totals 14 residues. With V trimmed by 3 bases and J by 1 base, 0 bases remained unmatched. Per germline, CDR1 SGHDT and CDR2 YYEEEE. CDR3: CASSWDRGNTEAFF. CDR3 DNA sequence: TGTGCCAGCAGCTGGGACAGGGGGAACACTGAAGCTTTCTTT.

This chain links TRBV7-2 with TRBJ2-1; 7 bases map to TRBD1. Germline assignment: CDR1 SGHTA and CDR2 FQGNSA. With 6 bases clipped from V and 1 base from J, the junction kept 6 bases outside the gene matches. The CDR3 consists of 15 residues. CDR3 protein: CASRTTGESYNEQFF. The CDR3 bases are TGTGCCAGCAGGACCACAGGGGAATCCTACAATGAGCAGTTCTTC.

This sequence joins TRBV9 and TRBJ2-5; 11 positions agree with TRBD2. Germline V gene data show CDR1 as SGDLS and CDR2 as YYNGEE. V shed 0 bases and J 3 bases; nucleotides not matched to a gene: 4. CDR3 length equals 16 residues. The chain's CDR3 is CASSVEVAGGKETQYF. The CDR3 DNA sequence: TGTGCCAGCAGCGTAGAGGTAGCGGGGGGGAAAGAGACCCAGTACTTC.

The chain recombines TRBV30 with TRBJ2-1, with D possibly called TRBD1 or TRBD2 (5 bases each). The CDR3 consists of 16 residues. Germline-derived CDR1 and CDR2 are GTSNPN and SVGIG (reference sequence). V dropped 3 bases and J dropped 0 bases, with 15 bases sitting between them. As DNA, the CDR3 is TGTGCCTGGAGGTGGGGGTCTTCGAGCTCCTACAATGAGCAGTTCTTC. Its protein is CAWRWGSSSSYNEQFF.

The V call is TRBV7-2, the J call TRBJ2-5; 11 nucleotides line up with TRBD1. CDR1 is SGHTA and CDR2 is FQGNSA in the germline V gene. The CDR3 has 16 amino acids. The ends lost 5 bases at V and 5 bases at J; junction bases unmatched: 10. For the CDR3, the DNA is TGTGCCAGCAGCCCACGGACAGGGGGCCCCGGGGAGACCCAGTACTTC. This gives the protein CASSPRTGGPGETQYF.

The rearrangement links TRBV2 to TRBJ1-3; weak D call: TRBD1 (6 bases). Germline CDR1 and CDR2: SNHLY and FYNNEI. The CDR3 loop spans 13 amino acids. Trimming shortened V by 7 bases and J by 14 bases, and 21 bases separated the two germline ends. CDR3 DNA: TGTGCCAGCACCTTGGGACACTCCACGGCTTTATATTTT. Amino acid sequence: CASTLGHSTALYF.

This chain links TRBV29-1 with TRBJ2-1, with TRBD2 identical over 8 bases. The CDR3 extends over 18 amino acids. Germline V gene lookup returns CDR1 SQVTM and CDR2 ANQGSEA. The J segment lost 0 bases and the V segment lost 6 bases, leaving 16 bases of the junction unmatched. Here the CDR3 reads CSVGPLAGGTSSYNEQFF. The CDR3 region has the DNA TGCAGCGTGGGGCCTCTTGCGGGGGGTACTAGCTCCTACAATGAGCAGTTCTTC.

V and J are TRBV19 and TRBJ2-7; D unresolved. Germline V gives CDR1 LNHDA, CDR2 SQIVND (reference sequence). The CDR3 has 13 residues. Trimming took 5 bases from V and 0 from J, leaving 8 bases between them. The CDR3 bases are TGTGCCAGTAGTTACGCGAGCTCCTACGAGCAGTACTTC. Amino acid sequence: CASSYASSYEQYF.

The chain combines TRBV7-9 with TRBJ2-3; weak D call: TRBD1 (5 bases). The CDR3 has 15 amino acids. The V gene lost 3 bases and the J gene lost 0 bases, with 10 bases spanning the gap. The V gene's germline CDR1 is SEHNR and CDR2 FQNEAQ (reference sequence). The DNA for the CDR3 is TGTGCCAGCAGCTTCACGACAGCTAGCACAGATACGCAGTATTTT. It specifies CASSFTTASTDTQYF.

This clone was found once. The V call is TRBV5-5, the J call TRBJ2-2; 7 nucleotides align to TRBD2. V shed 0 bases and J 8 bases; nucleotides not matched to a gene: 4. The CDR3 consists of 14 residues. Germline V CDR1 and CDR2: SGHKS, YYEKEE (reference sequence). CDR3 residues: CASSLGLAGGELFF. The CDR3 DNA follows: TGTGCCAGCAGCTTGGGACTAGCCGGTGGGGAGCTGTTTTTT.

This chain uses TRBV15 with TRBJ1-1; the D is unclear. This CDR3 contains 13 residues. Germline CDR1 and CDR2: LNHNV and YYDKDF (reference sequence). Trimming pared 2 bases from V and 1 base from J, leaving 5 bases between. In DNA form, the CDR3 reads TGTGCCACCAGCAGATCGCCGAACACTGAAGCTTTCTTT. This gives the protein CATSRSPNTEAFF.

This clone was detected once. The gene calls are TRBV4-3 and TRBJ1-2; D is unresolved. Germline CDR1 and CDR2: LGHNA and YSLEER. There are 15 residues in the CDR3. Between the trimmed V and J ends, which lost 4 bases and 3 bases, there was a span of 15 bases. The CDR3 loop is CASSPQPRSYYGYTF. The CDR3 nucleotides read TGCGCCAGCAGCCCCCAACCGCGCAGCTACTATGGCTACACCTTC.

The CDR3 DNA is TGTGCCAGCGCAAAACTGGGGGGGCAGTTCCAAGAGACCCAGTACTTC. Its translation: CASAKLGGQFQETQYF. V is TRBV7-2 and J is TRBJ2-5, with D tentatively TRBD2 (7 bases). The CDR3 runs to 16 residues. Germline values: CDR1 SGHTA, CDR2 FQGNSA. V was clipped by 8 bases and J by 1 base, with 20 bases between them. Combining the CDR3 with reference TRBV7-2 and TRBJ2-5 gives the whole variable domain GAGVSQSPSNKVTEKGKDVELRCDPISGHTALYWYRQSLGQGLEFLIYFQGNSAPDKSGLPSDRFSAERTGGSVSTLTIQRTQQEDSAVYLCASAKLGGQFQETQYFGPGTRLLVL.

Only a few counts were recorded for this clone. V usage is TRBV6-2 or TRBV6-3 and J usage is TRBJ2-7; 10 nucleotides match TRBD1. V shed 2 bases and J 1 base; nucleotides not matched to a gene: 8. From germline, CDR1 is MNHEY and CDR2 SVGEGT. The CDR3 covers 17 residues. CDR3 DNA: TGTGCCAGCAGTTACGGGCCGGACAGGGGGTGGTCCTACGAGCAGTACTTC. Translated: CASSYGPDRGWSYEQYF.

The chain joins TRBV18 to TRBJ1-5; D is uncertain. CDR3 length: 14 residues. Trimming took off 6 bases at V and 5 bases at J, with 14 bases between the two ends. In germline, CDR1 is KGHSH, CDR2 LQKENI. This chain's CDR3 is CASSLPTAHQPQHF. CDR3 nucleotide sequence: TGTGCCAGCTCGCTTCCAACGGCCCATCAGCCCCAGCATTTT.

V and J are TRBV19 and TRBJ1-5; perhaps TRBD1 as D (6 bases). The CDR3 has 16 amino acids. V gave up 7 bases and J gave up 0 bases, with 16 bases separating them. Germline loops: CDR1 LNHDA, CDR2 SQIVND (reference sequence). CDR3 sequence (DNA): TGTGCCAGTAATGCGGGGGCCCAATATAGCAATCAGCCCCAGCATTTT. Protein: CASNAGAQYSNQPQHF.